This entry concerns a single T cell receptor beta chain. This sample is part of a study of blood T cell repertoires in COVID-19. Assay used: immunoSEQ multiplex PCR; TCRdb lists only in-frame clones, some missing. The sample includes about 220,000 clones, approximately 90% of them seen just once. The TCR sequence derives from a woman in her late teens or twenties in a cohort exposed to, infected with or recovered from COVID-19 (not recorded which). The sample consisted of PBMCs or T cells enriched from blood (not recorded which).

As DNA, the CDR3 is TGTGCCTGGAGTGACAGGACAGGGAACACTGAAGCTTTCTTT. Translating gives CAWSDRTGNTEAFF. The V call is TRBV30, the J call TRBJ1-1; 7 bases line up with TRBD1. The germline V gene has CDR1 GTSNPN and CDR2 SVGIG (reference sequence). There are 14 residues in the CDR3. Losses at the gene ends were 1 base for V and 1 base for J; bases not matched to a gene: 3. The entire variable domain, with the rest obtained from reference TRBV30 and TRBJ1-1, is as follows: SQTIHQWPATLVQPVGSPLSLECTVEGTSNPNLYWYRQAAGRGLQLLFYSVGIGQISSEVPQNLSASRPQDRQFILSSKKLLLSDSGFYLCAWSDRTGNTEAFFGQGTRLTVV.